Listed below are T cell receptor beta chains from one sample, sequenced in a study of cytomegalovirus exposure and HLA in healthy donors. Clones were read by immunoSEQ multiplex PCR, and TCRdb kept only the in-frame ones, dropping some. In the table there are approximately 76,000 clones, 79% of which are singletons. Sequencing was done on a sample of PBMCs. The origin of the receptors is a man in his thirties or forties in good health and CMV-seronegative. CDR3s include the opening cysteine and the closing phenylalanine or tryptophan. A D gene is named only where the DNA matches it firmly. Size values are once, few and many counts, or a class for expanded clones, and some rows have none.

v_gene	abundance	j_gene	d_gene	CDR3aa	CDR3nt
TRBV7-8	.	TRBJ1-1	.	CASSLDRTSGAFF	TGTGCCAGCAGTCTCGACAGGACCAGTGGAGCTTTCTTT
TRBV7-9	.	TRBJ2-2	.	CSSSSIATGTWGVGELFF	TGTTCCAGCAGCTCGATAGCGACCGGGACCTGGGGGGTCGGGGAGCTGTTTTTT
TRBV14	.	TRBJ2-7	TRBD2	CASSQDGSGRERDRYEQYF	TGTGCCAGCAGCCAAGATGGAAGCGGGCGGGAGAGGGATCGATACGAGCAGTACTTC
TRBV30	.	TRBJ2-5	TRBD2	CAWAGGRRETQYF	TGTGCTTGGGCAGGCGGGAGACGCGAGACCCAGTACTTC
TRBV6-1	.	TRBJ1-2	.	CASSEKLLGARHYGYTF	TGTGCCAGCAGTGAGAAGCTTTTAGGGGCGCGTCACTATGGCTACACCTTC
TRBV19	.	TRBJ1-6	.	CASSGEGVNVSPLHF	TGTGCCAGTAGTGGGGAAGGGGTCAACGTTTCACCCCTCCACTTT
TRBV28	.	TRBJ1-5	TRBD1	CASSFIGTGSQPQHF	TGTGCCAGCAGTTTCATCGGGACAGGCAGTCAGCCCCAGCATTTT
TRBV28	.	TRBJ2-2	TRBD2	CASSPWTSGKARPGELFF	TGTGCCAGCAGCCCGTGGACTAGCGGAAAAGCCCGGCCCGGGGAGCTGTTTTTT
TRBV15	.	TRBJ2-1	TRBD2	CATSRAPGTSGRSYNEQFF	TGTGCCACCAGCAGAGCCCCTGGGACTAGCGGGAGATCCTACAATGAGCAGTTCTTC
TRBV7-4	.	TRBJ2-3	TRBD2	CASSLHRGRVTDTQYF	TGTGCCAGCAGCTTACATCGGGGGAGGGTAACAGATACGCAGTATTTT
TRBV7-9	.	TRBJ2-4	.	CASSLASPPRGF	TGTGCCAGCAGCTTAGCTTCCCCCCCCCGCGGCTTC
TRBV19	.	TRBJ2-1	TRBD2	CASGGGGNEQFF	TGTGCCAGCGGGGGGGGTGGCAATGAGCAGTTCTTC
TRBV4-1	.	TRBJ2-7	TRBD2	CASSQVRASGRGYEQYF	TGCGCCAGCAGCCAAGTGAGGGCTAGCGGGAGAGGATACGAGCAGTACTTC
TRBV19	.	TRBJ1-1	TRBD1	CASRDRGRHLGTEAFF	TGTGCCAGTAGGGACAGGGGGCGGCATTTGGGGACTGAAGCTTTCTTT
TRBV19	few	TRBJ1-4	TRBD1	CASSRGQLNEKLFF	TGTGCCAGTAGTAGGGGACAGCTTAATGAAAAACTGTTTTTT
TRBV9	once	TRBJ1-5	TRBD1	CASSPTGGPMQPQHF	TGTGCCAGCAGCCCCACAGGGGGTCCTATGCAGCCCCAGCATTTT
TRBV29-1	.	TRBJ2-7	.	CSVEGEGAYEQYF	TGCAGCGTTGAGGGAGAGGGGGCCTACGAGCAGTACTTC
TRBV7-7	.	TRBJ2-5	.	CASSSDSVTQYF	TGTGCTAGCAGCTCTGATTCGGTGACCCAGTACTTC
TRBV6-5	few	TRBJ2-2	.	CASSRDWTGELFF	TGTGCCAGCAGTAGGGACTGGACCGGGGAGCTGTTTTTT
TRBV7-9	once	TRBJ1-2	.	CASSPITDNYGYTF	TGTGCCAGCAGCCCGATCACAGATAACTATGGCTACACCTTC
TRBV18	.	TRBJ2-5	TRBD2	CASSGGSQETQYF	TGTGCCAGCTCGGGGGGGTCGCAAGAGACCCAGTACTTC